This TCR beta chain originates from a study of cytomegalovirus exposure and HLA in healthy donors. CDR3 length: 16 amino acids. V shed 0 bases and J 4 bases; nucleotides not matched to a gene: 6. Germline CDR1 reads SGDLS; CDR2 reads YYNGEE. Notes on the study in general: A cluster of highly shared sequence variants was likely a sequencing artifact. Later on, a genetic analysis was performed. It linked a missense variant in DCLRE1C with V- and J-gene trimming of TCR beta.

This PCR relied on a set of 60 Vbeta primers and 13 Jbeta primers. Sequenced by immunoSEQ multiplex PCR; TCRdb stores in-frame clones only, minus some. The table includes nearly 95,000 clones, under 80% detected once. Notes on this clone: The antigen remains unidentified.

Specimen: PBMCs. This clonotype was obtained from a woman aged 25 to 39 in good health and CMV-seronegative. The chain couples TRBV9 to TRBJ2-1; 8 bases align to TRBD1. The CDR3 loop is CASSVAPDREYNEQFF. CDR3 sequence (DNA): TGTGCCAGCAGCGTAGCCCCGGACAGGGAGTACAATGAGCAGTTCTTC.